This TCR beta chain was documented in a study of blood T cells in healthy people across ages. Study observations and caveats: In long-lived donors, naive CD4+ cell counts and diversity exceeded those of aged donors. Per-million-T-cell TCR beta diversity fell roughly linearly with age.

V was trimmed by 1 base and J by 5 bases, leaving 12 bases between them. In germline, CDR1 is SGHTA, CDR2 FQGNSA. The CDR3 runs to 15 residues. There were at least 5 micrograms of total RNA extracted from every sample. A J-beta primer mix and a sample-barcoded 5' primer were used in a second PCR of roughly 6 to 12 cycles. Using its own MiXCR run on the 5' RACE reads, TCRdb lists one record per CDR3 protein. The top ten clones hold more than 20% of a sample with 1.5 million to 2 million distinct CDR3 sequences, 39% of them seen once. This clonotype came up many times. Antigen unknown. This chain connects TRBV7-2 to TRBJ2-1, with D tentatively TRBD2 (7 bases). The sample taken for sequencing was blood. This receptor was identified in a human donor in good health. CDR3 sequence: CASSLGAGTNNEQFF. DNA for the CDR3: TGTGCCAGCAGCTTAGGAGCGGGGACAAACAATGAGCAGTTCTTC.